The clone carrying this T cell receptor (beta chain) was seen a few times. As yet, its antigen is unknown. Some clones are missing from TCRdb's copy, which holds only in-frame ones; the method was immunoSEQ multiplex PCR. This sample has roughly 150,000 clones, with roughly 91% found just once. Per germline, CDR1 SNHLY and CDR2 FYNNEI. The CDR3 covers 13 residues. Trimming stripped 4 bases from V and 5 bases from J, with 11 bases between. The data were taken from a study of CD4+ T cells in melanoma. General observations from the study: In melanoma, neoantigen-specific CD4+ T cells reportedly differed in differentiation state. CD8+ T cell, macrophage and B cell function reportedly correlated with neoantigen-specific CD4+ T cells.

This sequence originates from a human donor with melanoma. This chain links TRBV2 with TRBJ1-1, with D hard to call. CDR3 sequence reads: CASSGGLRTEAFF. CDR3 nucleotide sequence: TGTGCCAGCAGTGGGGGTTTGAGGACTGAAGCTTTCTTT.